The 25 T cell receptor beta chains below come from one sample, sequenced in a study of beta chain features in type 1 diabetes. Study findings and constraints: All four CD4+ subsets from Type 1 diabetes patients carried moderately but significantly shorter TCRB CDR3s.

The antigens of these receptors remain unknown. Isolated RNA was reverse transcribed in full, so expressed TCRB transcripts were sequenced. Profiled with immunoSEQ multiplex PCR; TCRdb holds only in-frame clones, not every one. Among 600,000 to 700,000 clones listed, 9.5% to 15% were seen once. The sample was naive CD4+ T cells from blood. The receptors were sampled from a man aged 25-45 years with type 1 diabetes.

The V gene is TRBV7-2, the J gene TRBJ1-3; TRBD1 matches 8 bases. Germline V lookup: CDR1 SGHTA, CDR2 FQGNSA. The CDR3 loop spans 16 amino acids. The V gene end was trimmed by 5 bases and the J gene end by 2 bases; junction bases not matched to a gene: 8. CDR3 sequence (DNA): TGTGCCAGCAGCGTAACCGGGACAGGTCCTGGAAACACCATATATTTT. Amino acid sequence: CASSVTGTGPGNTIYF. The whole variable domain, remainder taken from reference TRBV7-2 and TRBJ1-3, is GAGVSQSPSNKVTEKGKDVELRCDPISGHTALYWYRQSLGQGLEFLIYFQGNSAPDKSGLPSDRFSAERTGGSVSTLTIQRTQQEDSAVYLCASSVTGTGPGNTIYFGEGSWLTVV.

This clone appeared a few times. The genes are TRBV7-2 and TRBJ1-5; D remains ambiguous. V shed 1 base and J shed 0 bases, with 7 bases lying between them. CDR1 and CDR2 (germline): SGHTA, FQGNSA. The CDR3 runs to 15 residues. CDR3 bases: TGTGCCAGCAGCTTAGATTGGGGTAGCAATCAGCCCCAGCATTTT. Translated: CASSLDWGSNQPQHF.

This chain uses TRBV30 with TRBJ1-2; a possible D gene is TRBD1 (5 bases). Germline V lookup: CDR1 GTSNPN, CDR2 SVGIG (reference sequence). CDR3 length equals 11 residues. V dropped 3 bases and J dropped 8 bases, with 10 bases sitting between them. CDR3 in DNA: TGTGCCTGGAGCCAGGGTAGGGGCTACACCTTC. Protein product: CAWSQGRGYTF.

The genes are TRBV11-3 and TRBJ2-1, with 8 bases matching TRBD1. Germline V gene lookup returns CDR1 SGHNT and CDR2 YENEEA. The CDR3 spans 14 residues. Unmatched junction bases numbered 2, after V lost 4 bases and J lost 3 bases. CDR3 bases: TGTGCCAGCAGCTCTGGACAGGGCTACAATGAGCAGTTCTTC. It encodes CASSSGQGYNEQFF.

The V and J genes are TRBV5-1 and TRBJ2-3; TRBD1 agrees at 7 bases. The J segment lost 5 bases and the V segment lost 4 bases, leaving 4 bases of the junction unmatched. Germline V gene sequence: CDR1 SGHRS, CDR2 YFSETQ. The CDR3 is made up of 13 amino acids. The DNA for the CDR3 is TGCGCCAGCAGCCCGACAGGGAAAGATACGCAGTATTTT. Its translation is CASSPTGKDTQYF. Filled out from reference TRBV5-1 and TRBJ2-3, the complete variable domain reads KAGVTQTPRYLIKTRGQQVTLSCSPISGHRSVSWYQQTPGQGLQFLFEYFSETQRNKGNFPGRFSGRQFSNSRSEMNVSTLELGDSALYLCASSPTGKDTQYFGPGTRLTVL.

There are a few counts of this clone. The chain employs TRBV9 and TRBJ2-7; D is possibly TRBD1 or TRBD2 (5 bases each). Trimming took 4 bases from V and 1 from J, leaving 12 bases between them. This CDR3 is 14 amino acids long. Germline CDR1 and CDR2: SGDLS and YYNGEE. CDR3: CASSTGTASYEQYF. The CDR3 coding sequence is TGTGCCAGCAGCACCGGGACGGCGTCCTACGAGCAGTACTTC.

For this clone: The sample holds other DNA sequences that translate to the same CDR3. The chain joins TRBV30 to TRBJ2-3; no clear D gene. Germline V gene sequence: CDR1 GTSNPN, CDR2 SVGIG (reference sequence). The CDR3 has 12 residues. V was shortened by 5 bases and J by 4 bases, with 10 bases between the two germline ends. CDR3 residues: CAWSVGADTQYF. In DNA form, the CDR3 reads TGTGCCTGGTCGGTGGGCGCAGATACGCAGTATTTT.

This chain uses TRBV6-1 with TRBJ1-4; TRBD1 might be the D (6 bases). The CDR3 spans 14 residues. V gave up 4 bases and J gave up 4 bases, with 10 bases separating them. Germline V lookup: CDR1 MNHNS, CDR2 SASEGT. The CDR3 bases are TGTGCCAGCAGTGTCGGACAGATTAATGAAAAACTGTTTTTT. It encodes CASSVGQINEKLFF.

This chain joins TRBV9 and TRBJ1-2, with D perhaps matching TRBD1 (5 bases). The CDR3 is made up of 12 amino acids. Germline V gives CDR1 SGDLS, CDR2 YYNGEE. The V end lost 0 bases, the J end lost 9 bases, and 9 bases lay between the germline ends. As DNA, the CDR3 is TGTGCCAGCAGCGTAGGACCGGGGCGCTACACCTTC. It is translated as CASSVGPGRYTF.

Only a few counts were recorded for this clone. Here the CDR3 DNA reads TGTGCCAGCAGCTTGGCCGAGCATTCTGTTAGCGGAAACAAAAACATTCAGTACTTC. This encodes CASSLAEHSVSGNKNIQYF. The genes are TRBV5-4 and TRBJ2-4; a possible D gene is TRBD2 (6 bases). V lost 0 bases and J 3 bases, leaving 22 bases between the germline ends. This CDR3 is built from 19 residues. CDR1 is SGHNT, CDR2 YYREEE, per germline (reference sequence).

This clone was recorded a few times. The chain has TRBV2 and TRBJ2-7, with TRBD1 as a possible D gene (6 bases). Germline assignment: CDR1 SNHLY and CDR2 FYNNEI. Trimming cost V 7 bases and J 1 base, with 14 bases left between them. The length of the CDR3 is 14 residues. CDR3 amino acids: CASNSQGTSYEQYF. CDR3 nucleotide sequence: TGTGCCAGCAACTCACAGGGAACATCCTACGAGCAGTACTTC.

This clone turned up a few times. The chain combines TRBV29-1 with TRBJ1-1; D ambiguous. The germline V gene encodes CDR1 SQVTM and CDR2 ANQGSEA. The germline V and J ends were trimmed by 0 bases and 0 bases, with 8 bases remaining between them. This CDR3 contains 14 residues. CDR3 bases: TGCAGCGTTGAAGATCTAGCCGTGAACACTGAAGCTTTCTTT. Protein: CSVEDLAVNTEAFF.

The V gene is TRBV7-3, the J gene TRBJ1-2; the D gene is possibly TRBD1 (6 bases). The germline CDR1 and CDR2 sequences are SGHTA and FQGTGA. V was shortened by 5 bases and J by 8 bases, with 18 bases between the two germline ends. The length of the CDR3 is 14 residues. CDR3: CASSPGHLTGGYTF. The DNA for the CDR3 is TGTGCCAGCAGCCCGGGACATTTAACCGGGGGCTACACCTTC.

A few counts support this clone. This rearrangement joins TRBV19 to TRBJ2-2, with D hard to call. V lost 2 bases to trimming and J lost 4 bases, with 5 bases between them. The CDR3 is 13 amino acids. Germline-derived CDR1 and CDR2 are LNHDA and SQIVND (reference sequence). The CDR3 nucleotides are TGTGCCAGTAGTATATTCACCACCGGGGAGCTGTTTTTT. Residues: CASSIFTTGELFF.

The rearrangement joins TRBV28 to TRBJ2-2, with 9 nucleotides matching TRBD1. Germline CDR1 is MDHEN and CDR2 is SYDVKM. V gave up 2 bases and J gave up 5 bases; unmatched junction bases: 3. CDR3 length: 15 amino acids. CDR3 residues: CASSLTTGGTGELFF. The CDR3 region has the DNA TGTGCCAGCAGTTTAACGACAGGGGGAACCGGGGAGCTGTTTTTT.

There are a few counts of this clone. The V gene is TRBV10-3, the J gene TRBJ2-2; no clear D gene. CDR1 ENHRY and CDR2 SYGVKD come from the germline V gene. V was cut by 7 bases and J by 5 bases, with 14 bases left in between. This CDR3 is 14 amino acids long. The CDR3, as DNA: TGTGCCATCACCGAAGACCGATCAACCGGGGAGCTGTTTTTT. It codes for CAITEDRSTGELFF.

This clone was seen a handful of times. The CDR3 loop is CASSRGPREYEQYF. The DNA of the CDR3 is TGTGCCAGCAGCCGGGGGCCCAGGGAATACGAGCAGTACTTC. The gene calls are TRBV7-2 and TRBJ2-7, with D perhaps being TRBD1 or TRBD2 (6 bases each). The CDR3 has 14 amino acids. Germline assignment: CDR1 SGHTA and CDR2 FQGNSA. V was shortened by 5 bases and J by 4 bases, with 15 bases between the two germline ends.

The table lists this clone with a few counts. The chain employs TRBV18 and TRBJ1-2, with D tentatively TRBD1 (5 bases). Trimming stripped 0 bases from V and 4 bases from J, with 9 bases between. Germline CDR1 and CDR2: KGHSH and LQKENI. This CDR3 contains 14 residues. CDR3 nucleotides: TGTGCCAGCTCACCACCGGGGCCGGTCTATGGCTACACCTTC. Protein: CASSPPGPVYGYTF.

There are a few counts of this clone. This rearrangement joins TRBV7-9 to TRBJ2-7; D may be TRBD1 (6 bases). The CDR3 is made up of 14 amino acids. V lost 3 bases and J 4 bases, leaving 13 bases between the germline ends. Looked up from germline, CDR1 is SEHNR and CDR2 is FQNEAQ (reference sequence). The DNA for the CDR3 is TGTGCCAGCAGCTTCGACAGGCATCGGTACGAGCAGTACTTC. Translated: CASSFDRHRYEQYF.

The V call is TRBV14, the J call TRBJ1-2; no clear D gene. Germline V gene lookup returns CDR1 SGHDN and CDR2 FVKESK. The CDR3 spans 12 residues. The V end was cut by 0 bases, the J end by 8 bases, with 7 bases between. The CDR3 sequence: CASSQDLWGYTF. The CDR3 coding sequence is TGTGCCAGCAGCCAAGATCTTTGGGGCTACACCTTC.

The V gene is TRBV10-3, the J gene TRBJ1-1; D might be TRBD1 (6 bases). The V end lost 5 bases, the J end lost 3 bases, and 13 bases lay between the germline ends. The CDR3 totals 14 residues. Per the germline V gene, CDR1 is ENHRY and CDR2 is SYGVKD. The CDR3 DNA follows: TGTGCCATCAGTCGACAGGCGGCGGACACTGAAGCTTTCTTT. Translating gives CAISRQAADTEAFF.

This clone has more than one count but fewer than ten. The J gene is TRBJ2-4, the V gene TRBV13, with unresolved D. CDR1 is PRHDT and CDR2 is FYEKMQ in the germline V gene (reference sequence). V was trimmed by 1 base and J by 0 bases, leaving 10 bases between them. CDR3 length equals 16 residues. The CDR3 DNA sequence: TGTGCCAGCAGCTTAGCCCAGCAACGAGCCAAAAACATTCAGTACTTC. This gives the protein CASSLAQQRAKNIQYF.

This clone was counted a few times. Additional DNA sequences in this sample encode the identical CDR3. This chain links TRBV7-9 with TRBJ2-5; TRBD1 or TRBD2 may be the D gene (5 bases each). There are 14 residues in the CDR3. Germline lookup yields CDR1 SEHNR and CDR2 FQNEAQ (reference sequence). Trimming shortened V by 1 base and J by 3 bases, and 9 bases separated the two germline ends. The chain's CDR3 is CASSLVQGEETQYF. The DNA of the CDR3 is TGTGCCAGCAGCTTAGTCCAGGGAGAAGAGACCCAGTACTTC.

This clone was detected a few times. The CDR3, as DNA: TGTGCCAGCAGCAGGGGAGGTCAAGAGACCCAGTACTTC. Amino acids: CASSRGGQETQYF. The chain employs TRBV6-6 and TRBJ2-5; possibly TRBD1 or TRBD2 for D (6 bases each). V shed 6 bases and J shed 2 bases, with 10 bases lying between them. In germline, CDR1 is MNHNY, CDR2 SVGAGI (reference sequence). The CDR3 has 13 amino acids.

This clone was seen more than once but under ten times. The V gene is TRBV7-2, the J gene TRBJ2-7; tentatively, D is TRBD1 (6 bases). This CDR3 region has 13 residues. The germline V and J ends were trimmed by 7 bases and 1 base, with 11 bases remaining between them. Germline lookup yields CDR1 SGHTA and CDR2 FQGNSA. Here the CDR3 reads CASTRTASYEQYF. DNA of the CDR3: TGTGCCAGCACCAGGACAGCTTCCTACGAGCAGTACTTC.